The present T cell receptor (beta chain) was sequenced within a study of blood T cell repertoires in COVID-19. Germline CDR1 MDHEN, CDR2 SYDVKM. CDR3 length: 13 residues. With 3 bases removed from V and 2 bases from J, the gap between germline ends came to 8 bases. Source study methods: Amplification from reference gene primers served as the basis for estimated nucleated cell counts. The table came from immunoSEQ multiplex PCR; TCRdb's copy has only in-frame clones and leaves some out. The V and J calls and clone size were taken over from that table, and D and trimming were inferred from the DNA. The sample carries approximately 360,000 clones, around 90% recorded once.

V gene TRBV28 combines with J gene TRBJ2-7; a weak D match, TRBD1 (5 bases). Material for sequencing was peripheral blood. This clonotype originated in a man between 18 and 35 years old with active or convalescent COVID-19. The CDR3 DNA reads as TGTGCCAGCAGTTTGGGCAGGGCCTACGAGCAGTACTTC. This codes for CASSLGRAYEQYF.